These 4 T cell receptor beta chains share one sample of origin, sequenced in a study of Ad26.COV2.S vaccination and SARS-CoV-2 variants listed by TCRdb under 2021. This specimen's treatment or condition label, per the study, means: roughly 18 received Ad26.COV2.S at low or high dose, single or two shots; about five received placebo; per-sample allocation not given. Repertoires of vaccine and placebo recipients were sequenced from samples collected on day 63 after the first injection. The library was obtained by the immunoSEQ multiplex PCR assay. The table was pulled from immuneACCESS by TCRdb, which kept in-frame rearrangements only. Such tables lose some clones; where checked, under half of the loss comes from unresolved V genes, and the rest has no known cause. The sample table records 290,000 or so clones; over 75% of these occur just once. Under 4% of the sample is held by the ten biggest clonotypes.

This specimen consisted of peripheral blood, obtained in a trial of Ad26.COV2.S vaccine versus placebo. These receptors all come from a person between 18 and 65 years old who received the Ad26.COV2.S COVID-19 vaccine or a placebo.

The V and J genes are TRBV7-3 and TRBJ1-5; TRBD1 might be the D (5 bases). Trimming cost V 0 bases and J 6 bases, with 9 bases left between them. Germline V lookup: CDR1 SGHTA, CDR2 FQGTGA. This CDR3 comprises 14 residues. For the CDR3, the DNA is TGTGCCAGCAGCTTAACAGGGGAGGGTCAGCCCCAGCATTTT. Its translation: CASSLTGEGQPQHF.

The rearrangement uses TRBV5-1 and TRBJ1-3; TRBD1 agrees at 7 bases. This CDR3 region has 16 residues. In germline, CDR1 is SGHRS, CDR2 YFSETQ. The trim removed 3 bases at V and 2 bases at J, leaving 8 bases unmatched. CDR3 in amino acids: CASSSATGVAGNTIYF. DNA of the CDR3: TGCGCCAGCAGCTCTGCAACAGGGGTGGCTGGAAACACCATATATTTT.

The rearrangement links TRBV20-1 to TRBJ2-1; weak D call: TRBD2 (7 bases). This CDR3 region has 16 residues. The ends were cut back, 3 bases at V and 1 base at J, with 16 bases in the middle. Germline CDR1 is DFQATT and CDR2 is SNEGSKA (reference sequence). DNA of the CDR3: TGCAGTGCTAGTAGGGGGGGGGCCAGGTCCTACAATGAGCAGTTCTTC. Its protein is CSASRGGARSYNEQFF.

V is TRBV11-3 and J is TRBJ2-1, with D unclear. The V and J ends lost 1 base and 8 bases respectively, with 15 bases between them. Looked up from germline, CDR1 is SGHNT and CDR2 is YENEEA. The CDR3 loop spans 15 amino acids. In DNA, the CDR3 is TGTGCCAGCAGCTTAGGCGGTTTGACTGGCCATGAGCAGTTCTTC. It translates to CASSLGGLTGHEQFF.